This record looks at one T cell receptor (beta chain) sequence and its context. Profiling relied on immunoSEQ multiplex PCR, and the TCRdb table lists in-frame clones only, not all of them. There are about 160,000 clones in the sample; roughly 90% occur only once, and 6.6% lies in the top ten. The record originates from a study of blood T cell repertoires in COVID-19. The J segment lost 0 bases and the V segment lost 7 bases, leaving 0 bases of the junction unmatched. Germline V CDR1 and CDR2: SGDLS, YYNGEE. The CDR3 is made up of 14 amino acids. Sequenced input: PBMCs or T cells enriched from blood (not recorded which). The chain is built from TRBV9 and TRBJ2-5; 13 bases match TRBD2. The TCR comes from a woman between 50 and 59 years old who had recovered from COVID-19. CDR3 bases: TGTGCCAGCGGACTAGCGGGAGACCAAGAGACCCAGTACTTC. It yields the protein CASGLAGDQETQYF.